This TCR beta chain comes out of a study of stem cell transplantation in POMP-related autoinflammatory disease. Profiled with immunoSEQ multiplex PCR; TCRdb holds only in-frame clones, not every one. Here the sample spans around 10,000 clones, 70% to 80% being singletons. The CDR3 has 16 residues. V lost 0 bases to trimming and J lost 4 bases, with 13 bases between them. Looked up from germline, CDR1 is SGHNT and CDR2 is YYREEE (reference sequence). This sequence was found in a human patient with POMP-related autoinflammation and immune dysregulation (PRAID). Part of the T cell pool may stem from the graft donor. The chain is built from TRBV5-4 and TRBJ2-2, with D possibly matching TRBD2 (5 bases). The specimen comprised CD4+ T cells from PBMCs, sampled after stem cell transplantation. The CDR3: CASSLVGGLSTGELFF. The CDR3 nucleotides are TGTGCCAGCAGCTTGGTTGGCGGGTTGAGCACCGGGGAGCTGTTTTTT. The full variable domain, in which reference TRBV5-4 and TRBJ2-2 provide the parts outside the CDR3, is ETGVTQSPTHLIKTRGQQVTLRCSSQSGHNTVSWYQQALGQGPQFIFQYYREEENGRGNFPPRFSGLQFPNYSSELNVNALELDDSALYLCASSLVGGLSTGELFFGEGSRLTVL.